The clone carrying this T cell receptor (beta chain) was counted ten times or more. The record originates from a study of T cells in Graves' hyperthyroidism and ophthalmopathy. The germline V gene has CDR1 SEHNR and CDR2 FQNEAQ (reference sequence). V was trimmed by 5 bases and J by 7 bases, leaving 29 bases between them. The CDR3 has 19 amino acids. There were TCR beta CDR3 regions amplified from RNA transcripts. Primed by the HTBI set, a first-round RT-PCR was run on the TCR CDR3. One entry per CDR3 protein results from TCRdb running MiXCR on the multiplex PCR reads. Of about 400,000 distinct CDR3 sequences in the sample, around 13% are singletons; the top ten hold less than 20%.

This receptor was obtained from a woman in her 30s with Graves' ophthalmopathy. This chain joins TRBV7-9 and TRBJ1-4; D perhaps matches TRBD1 (6 bases). Sequencing was performed on blood. CDR3 residues: CASSSSGTGYTNSIEKLFF. The CDR3 nucleotides read TGTGCCAGCAGCAGTTCTGGTACAGGGTACACCAACTCTATTGAAAAACTGTTTTTT. The full variable domain, completed using reference TRBV7-9 and TRBJ1-4, is DTGVSQNPRHKITKRGQNVTFRCDPISEHNRLYWYRQTLGQGPEFLTYFQNEAQLEKSRLLSDRFSAERPKGSFSTLEIQRTEQGDSAMYLCASSSSGTGYTNSIEKLFFGSGTQLSVL.